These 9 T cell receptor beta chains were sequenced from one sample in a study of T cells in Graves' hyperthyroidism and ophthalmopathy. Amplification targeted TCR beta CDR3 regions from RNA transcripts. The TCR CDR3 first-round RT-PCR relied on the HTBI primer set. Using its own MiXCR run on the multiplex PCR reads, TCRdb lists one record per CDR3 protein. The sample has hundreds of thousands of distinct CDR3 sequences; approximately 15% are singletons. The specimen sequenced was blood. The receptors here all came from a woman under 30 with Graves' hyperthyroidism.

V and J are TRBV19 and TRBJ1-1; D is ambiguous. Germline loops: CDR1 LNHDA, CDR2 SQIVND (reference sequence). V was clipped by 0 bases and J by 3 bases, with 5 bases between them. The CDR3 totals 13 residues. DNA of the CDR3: TGTGCCAGTAGTATAGAGGATTACACTGAAGCTTTCTTT. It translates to CASSIEDYTEAFF.

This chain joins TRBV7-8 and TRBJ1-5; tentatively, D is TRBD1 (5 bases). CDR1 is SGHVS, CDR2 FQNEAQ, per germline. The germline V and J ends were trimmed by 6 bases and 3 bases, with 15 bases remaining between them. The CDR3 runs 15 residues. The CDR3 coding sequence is TGTGCCAGCAGTTTCTTGGGACGGAACAATCAGCCCCAGCATTTT. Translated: CASSFLGRNNQPQHF.

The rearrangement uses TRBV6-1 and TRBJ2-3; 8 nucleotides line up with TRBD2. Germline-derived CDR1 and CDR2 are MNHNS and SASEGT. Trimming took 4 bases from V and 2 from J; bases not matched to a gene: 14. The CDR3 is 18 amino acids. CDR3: CASSGARGGLVATDTQYF. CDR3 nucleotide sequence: TGTGCCAGCAGTGGGGCTCGGGGGGGCCTTGTCGCCACAGATACGCAGTATTTT.

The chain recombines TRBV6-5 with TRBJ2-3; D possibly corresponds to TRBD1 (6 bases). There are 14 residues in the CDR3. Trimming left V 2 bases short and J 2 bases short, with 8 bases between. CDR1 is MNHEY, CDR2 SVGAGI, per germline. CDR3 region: CASSYDRYTDTQYF. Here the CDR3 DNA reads TGTGCCAGCAGTTACGACAGGTACACAGATACGCAGTATTTT.

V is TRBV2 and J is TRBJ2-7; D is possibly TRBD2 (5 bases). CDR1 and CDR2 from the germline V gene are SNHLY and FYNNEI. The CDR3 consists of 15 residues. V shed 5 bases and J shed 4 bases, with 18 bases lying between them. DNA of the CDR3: TGTGCCAGCAGTTCGGTCCAGTCCGAGGGTTACGAGCAGTACTTC. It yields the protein CASSSVQSEGYEQYF.

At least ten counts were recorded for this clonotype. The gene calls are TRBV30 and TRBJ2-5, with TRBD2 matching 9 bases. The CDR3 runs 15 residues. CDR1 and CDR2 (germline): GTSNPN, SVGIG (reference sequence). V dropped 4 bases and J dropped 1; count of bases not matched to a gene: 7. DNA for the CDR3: TGTGCCTGGATGACTAGCGGAATTTTCCAAGAGACCCAGTACTTC. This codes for CAWMTSGIFQETQYF.

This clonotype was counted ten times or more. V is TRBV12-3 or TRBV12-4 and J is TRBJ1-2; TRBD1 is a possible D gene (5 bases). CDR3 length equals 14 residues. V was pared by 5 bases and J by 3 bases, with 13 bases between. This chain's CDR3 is CASSDPGRYYGYTF. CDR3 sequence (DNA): TGTGCCAGCAGTGATCCGGGACGTTACTATGGCTACACCTTC.

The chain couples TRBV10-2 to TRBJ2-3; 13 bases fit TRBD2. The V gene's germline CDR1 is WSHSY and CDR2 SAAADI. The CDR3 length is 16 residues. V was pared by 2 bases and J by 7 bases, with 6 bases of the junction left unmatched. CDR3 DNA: TGCGCCAGCAGTGAGACTAGCGGGGGGGCCCTATATACGCAGTATTTT. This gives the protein CASSETSGGALYTQYF.

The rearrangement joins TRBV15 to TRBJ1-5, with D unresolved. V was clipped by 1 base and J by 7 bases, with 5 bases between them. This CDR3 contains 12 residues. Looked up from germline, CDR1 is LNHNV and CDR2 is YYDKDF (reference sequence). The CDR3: CATSRVTQPQHF. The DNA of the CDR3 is TGTGCCACCAGCAGAGTTACACAGCCCCAGCATTTT.